These T cell receptor beta chains were read from a single sample in a study of blood T cell repertoires in COVID-19. The repertoire was sequenced with immunoSEQ multiplex PCR; TCRdb's copy has only in-frame clones and lacks some. Of about 260,000 clones detected, approximately 82% appear once; the ten largest clones hold around 1.8%. The sample was peripheral blood. The receptors here all came from a woman of 80 years or more with acute or convalescent COVID-19. CDR3s include the opening cysteine and the closing phenylalanine or tryptophan. Fields, in order: CDR3 DNA, CDR3 protein, J gene, V gene, clone size, D gene. D genes are given only for firm matches. The listing skips clone size in some rows; elsewhere it reads once, few, many or a size class.

TGCGCCAGCAGCTTGGCTGGCGCGGAGACTACCTACGAGCAGTACTTC	CASSLAGAETTYEQYF	TRBJ2-7	TRBV5-1	few	.
TGTGCCAGCAGTTCTATACAGCCCACAGATACGCAGTATTTT	CASSSIQPTDTQYF	TRBJ2-3	TRBV27	.	.
TGTGCCAGCAGCTTAATGCGGGAGGGCCGGACCGGGGAGCTGTTTTTT	CASSLMREGRTGELFF	TRBJ2-2	TRBV7-8	.	TRBD2
TGTGCCAGCAGCCGCAGTAACAGGGGGTACGAGCAGTACTTC	CASSRSNRGYEQYF	TRBJ2-7	TRBV5-6	.	TRBD1
TGTGCCAGCAGTCGCGGACAGGTCGAAAATGAGCAGTTCTTC	CASSRGQVENEQFF	TRBJ2-1	TRBV2	once	TRBD1
TGCGCCAGCAGCTTGGCGGCTAGCGGGGGGTATTCCTACGAGCAGTACTTC	CASSLAASGGYSYEQYF	TRBJ2-7	TRBV5-1	.	TRBD2
TGTGCCAGCAGCCAAGACGAGGGAACGGGACAGCCCCAGCATTTT	CASSQDEGTGQPQHF	TRBJ1-5	TRBV4-2	.	.
TGTGCCAGTCCTCCCCTAGCGGGCTACGAGCAGTACTTC	CASPPLAGYEQYF	TRBJ2-7	TRBV21-1	.	.
TGCGCCAGCAGTGCCAGGCAGGCCTATGGCTACACCTTC	CASSARQAYGYTF	TRBJ1-2	TRBV10-2	few	.
TGTGCCTCCCGGACAGAAATCTTCGAAGCTTTCTTT	CASRTEIFEAFF	TRBJ1-1	TRBV10-3	.	.
TGTGCCACCGTGAGGTCGGACAGGGGGCGAGGTGAGCAGTACTTC	CATVRSDRGRGEQYF	TRBJ2-7	TRBV6-5	many	TRBD1
TGTGCCAGCAGCCAACGACAGGGGATGAACACTGAAGCTTTCTTT	CASSQRQGMNTEAFF	TRBJ1-1	TRBV4-2	.	TRBD1
TGTGCCAGCAGTCCCGGGACAGGGGGTACTGAAGCTTTCTTT	CASSPGTGGTEAFF	TRBJ1-1	TRBV6-4	.	TRBD1
TGTGCCAGCAGCTTGGCCCAGAAAGAGACCCAGTACTTC	CASSLAQKETQYF	TRBJ2-5	TRBV5-8	.	.
TGTGCCAGCAGCCAAACAGGGGGTGGTAATCAGCCCCAGCATTTT	CASSQTGGGNQPQHF	TRBJ1-5	TRBV7-6	once	TRBD1
TGTGCCAGCAGTGACCGACTTAGCTCCTACAATGAGCAGTTCTTC	CASSDRLSSYNEQFF	TRBJ2-1	TRBV6-4	once	.
TGTGCCAGCAGTAGGGGACAGGGGGGCATGAACACTGAAGCTTTCTTT	CASSRGQGGMNTEAFF	TRBJ1-1	TRBV6-6	once	TRBD1